The present T cell receptor (beta chain) was sequenced within a study of cytomegalovirus exposure and HLA in healthy donors. Amplification used 60 Vbeta primers and 13 Jbeta primers. Measured with immunoSEQ multiplex PCR; TCRdb has only the in-frame clones, and not every one. The sample consists of tens of thousands of clones, roughly 79% of them appearing once. This clone was seen a single time. V lost 3 bases to trimming and J lost 5 bases, with 10 bases between them. The CDR3 extends over 13 amino acids. CDR1 and CDR2 (germline): KGHSH, LQKENI. Sequenced material: PBMCs. The rearrangement links TRBV18 to TRBJ2-5; a possible D gene is TRBD1 (6 bases). The clonotype originates from a female donor in good health and CMV-seronegative. The CDR3 protein is CASSPGTLETQYF. CDR3 coding DNA: TGTGCCAGCTCACCGGGGACACTGGAGACCCAGTACTTC.